The 13 T cell receptor beta chains below were found in one sample sequenced in a study of PD-L1 blockade in urothelial cancer (dated by TCRdb to about 2017). The method was the immunoSEQ multiplex PCR assay. TCRdb carries this immuneACCESS record with in-frame sequences only. Its versions omit some clonotypes, under half of them owing to an unresolved V gene in the studies checked, with the rest unexplained. The sample data list more than 95,000 clones, and approximately 90% of these were observed just once. The top ten clones comprise approximately 1.7% of the sample. The sample's time point label, decoded: peripheral blood 6 weeks after treatment start. Source: PBMCs, taken around atezolizumab (anti-PD-L1) treatment. The receptors shown here come from a man aged 60-69 years with urothelial cancer.

The rearrangement joins TRBV29-1 to TRBJ2-3; 10 bases align to TRBD1. V dropped 6 bases and J dropped 1; count of bases not matched to a gene: 7. The CDR3 length is 15 residues. Germline lookup yields CDR1 SQVTM and CDR2 ANQGSEA. CDR3 sequence reads: CSVIGTGAGTDTQYF. The CDR3 coding sequence is TGCAGCGTGATCGGGACAGGGGCGGGCACAGATACGCAGTATTTT.

The CDR3 sequence: CASSYGRNTEAFF. In nucleotides, the CDR3 is TGTGCCAGCAGTTACGGCAGGAACACTGAAGCTTTCTTT. The chain employs TRBV6-5 and TRBJ1-1, with unresolved D. Germline V gives CDR1 MNHEY, CDR2 SVGAGI. CDR3 length: 13 amino acids. V was cut by 2 bases and J by 1 base, with 5 bases left in between.

The chain recombines TRBV5-4 with TRBJ2-3, with D maybe TRBD2 (6 bases). The CDR3 is made up of 15 amino acids. Germline V lookup: CDR1 SGHNT, CDR2 YYREEE (reference sequence). The V gene lost 4 bases and the J gene lost 10 bases, with 22 bases spanning the gap. CDR3 sequence (DNA): TGTGCCAGCAGCGGGGGGACCGCGGCCGCTGATCCGCAGTATTTT. Its translation: CASSGGTAAADPQYF.

The rearrangement links TRBV30 to TRBJ1-1; D may be TRBD1 (5 bases). Trimming removed 4 bases at V and 0 bases at J, with 12 bases between. CDR3 length equals 14 residues. Germline-derived CDR1 and CDR2 are GTSNPN and SVGIG (reference sequence). CDR3 in amino acids: CAWTSGVLNTEAFF. Written as DNA, the CDR3 is TGTGCCTGGACCTCGGGGGTCCTGAACACTGAAGCTTTCTTT.

This chain uses TRBV5-1 with TRBJ1-1; TRBD1 aligns across 9 bases. The CDR3 is 16 residues long. With 0 bases clipped from V and 6 bases from J, the junction kept 9 bases outside the gene matches. Germline values: CDR1 SGHRS, CDR2 YFSETQ. CDR3 nucleotides: TGCGCCAGCAGCTTGGGGGCCGGGACAGGGTATGCTGAAGCTTTCTTT. It specifies CASSLGAGTGYAEAFF. Full variable domain (outside the CDR3, taken from reference TRBV5-1 and TRBJ1-1): KAGVTQTPRYLIKTRGQQVTLSCSPISGHRSVSWYQQTPGQGLQFLFEYFSETQRNKGNFPGRFSGRQFSNSRSEMNVSTLELGDSALYLCASSLGAGTGYAEAFFGQGTRLTVV.

This chain connects TRBV28 to TRBJ2-3, with D possibly TRBD2 on 5 matching bases. From germline, CDR1 is MDHEN and CDR2 SYDVKM. V was pared by 6 bases and J by 0 bases, with 13 bases between. The CDR3 spans 15 residues. The CDR3 spells CASSLEGESTDTQYF. The CDR3 bases are TGTGCCAGCAGCCTTGAGGGAGAGAGCACAGATACGCAGTATTTT.

V is TRBV7-8 and J is TRBJ2-1; D unclear. CDR1 SGHVS and CDR2 FQNEAQ come from the germline V gene. The CDR3 runs to 16 residues. The V and J ends lost 0 bases and 3 bases respectively, with 12 bases between them. This chain's CDR3 is CASSLARPPLYNEQFF. The CDR3 bases are TGTGCCAGCAGCTTAGCGCGGCCACCCCTCTACAATGAGCAGTTCTTC.

The chain combines TRBV28 with TRBJ2-7; TRBD2 aligns across 7 bases. Looked up from germline, CDR1 is MDHEN and CDR2 is SYDVKM. The length of the CDR3 is 13 residues. V lost 8 bases and J lost 12; bases outside the gene matches: 16. CDR3 DNA: TGTGCCAGCGCCCCCAGCGGGGAGCTCGAGGGGTACTTC. Translating gives CASAPSGELEGYF.

The chain's CDR3 is CASSQETGNYGYTF. CDR3 nucleotide sequence: TGCGCCAGCAGCCAAGAAACAGGGAACTATGGCTACACCTTC. The chain joins TRBV4-1 to TRBJ1-2; possibly TRBD1 for D (6 bases). From germline, CDR1 is MGHRA and CDR2 YSYEKL. The CDR3 spans 14 residues. Trimming removed 0 bases at V and 2 bases at J, with 7 bases between.

This chain uses TRBV28 with TRBJ1-2; D possibly corresponds to TRBD1 (6 bases). V was shortened by 10 bases and J by 2 bases, with 14 bases between the two germline ends. The CDR3 extends over 13 amino acids. Germline lookup yields CDR1 MDHEN and CDR2 SYDVKM. The CDR3 reads CATRLDRNYGYTF. CDR3 nucleotides: TGTGCCACACGCCTGGACAGAAACTATGGCTACACCTTC.

This clone was recorded only once. The chain carries TRBV9 and TRBJ2-5; D is unresolved. The germline V gene encodes CDR1 SGDLS and CDR2 YYNGEE. The CDR3 runs to 13 residues. V gave up 4 bases and J gave up 5 bases, with 12 bases separating them. CDR3 sequence: CASSLGWSETQYF. The CDR3 nucleotides are TGTGCCAGCAGCCTCGGTTGGTCGGAGACCCAGTACTTC.

The V call is TRBV6-6, the J call TRBJ1-4, with 7 bases identical to TRBD1. Germline values: CDR1 MNHNY, CDR2 SVGAGI (reference sequence). The CDR3 runs to 14 residues. V was pared by 7 bases and J by 8 bases, with 10 bases of the junction left unmatched. The CDR3 DNA reads TGTGCCAGCACTCCGGGGACAGCAACCGAAAAACTGTTTTTT. Amino acids: CASTPGTATEKLFF.

The V call is TRBV7-2, the J call TRBJ1-4; 9 bases map to TRBD1. The germline V gene encodes CDR1 SGHTA and CDR2 FQGNSA. There are 14 residues in the CDR3. After removal of 5 bases from V and 7 bases from J, the junction contained 5 bases not matched to a gene. This CDR3 reads CASSQGQGTEKLFF. CDR3 DNA sequence: TGTGCCAGCAGCCAGGGACAGGGAACTGAAAAACTGTTTTTT.